The 19 T cell receptor beta chains below all came from one sample that was sequenced in a study of T cells in Graves' hyperthyroidism and ophthalmopathy. Using RNA transcripts as the source, TCR beta CDR3 regions were amplified. TCR CDR3 regions were first amplified by RT-PCR with HTBI primers. TCRdb independently ran MiXCR on the multiplex PCR reads; one entry per CDR3 protein. Found here are about half a million distinct CDR3 sequences, less than 25% of them singletons; the top ten hold under 55%. The sequencing input was blood. These receptors were obtained from a woman aged 65 to 85 with Graves' ophthalmopathy.

This clonotype was seen more than once but under ten times. The V gene is TRBV20-1, the J gene TRBJ2-7, with a weak D call TRBD2 (6 bases). This CDR3 has 13 amino acids. Deletions cut 6 bases from V and 6 bases from J, with 18 bases between. Germline V gives CDR1 DFQATT, CDR2 SNEGSKA (reference sequence). The CDR3 loop is CSASHAGRREQYF. The CDR3 nucleotides are TGCAGTGCCAGCCATGCGGGGCGTCGCGAGCAGTACTTC.

This clonotype has more than one count but fewer than ten. The chain combines TRBV10-3 with TRBJ2-1; D gene uncertain. Germline-derived CDR1 and CDR2 are ENHRY and SYGVKD. Between the trimmed V and J ends, which lost 7 bases and 5 bases, there was a span of 9 bases. The CDR3 is 12 residues long. The DNA for the CDR3 is TGTGCCATCAATACTGCGGACAATGAGCAGTTCTTC. Encoded protein: CAINTADNEQFF.

The J gene is TRBJ1-2, the V gene TRBV6-5; D ambiguous. CDR1 and CDR2 from the germline V gene are MNHEY and SVGAGI. The CDR3 sequence is 12 residues long. V was pared by 0 bases and J by 8 bases, with 7 bases between. The CDR3 loop is CASSYSRMGYTF. Here the CDR3 DNA reads TGTGCCAGCAGTTACTCGAGGATGGGCTACACCTTC.

On this clonotype: A much larger clone sits a single nucleotide away, making a read error possible. No conserved phenylalanine or tryptophan ends this CDR3, so it is likely a read error. V gene TRBV7-3 combines with J gene TRBJ1-1; weak D call: TRBD1 (5 bases). Trimming shortened V by 4 bases and J by 0 bases, and 6 bases separated the two germline ends. The CDR3 loop spans 13 amino acids. Germline CDR1 and CDR2: SGHTA and FQGTGA. CDR3 in amino acids: CASSWGLNTEAFS. CDR3 sequence (DNA): TGTGCCAGCAGCTGGGGCCTGAACACTGAAGCTTTCTCT.

The rearrangement links TRBV20-1 to TRBJ2-1; 8 bases are a match to TRBD1. Germline CDR1 reads DFQATT; CDR2 reads SNEGSKA (reference sequence). This CDR3 is built from 14 residues. Losses at the gene ends were 6 bases for V and 6 bases for J; bases not matched to a gene: 10. The CDR3 spells CSATDRGNLNEQFF. Written as DNA, the CDR3 is TGCAGTGCCACAGACAGGGGCAACCTCAATGAGCAGTTCTTC.

V is TRBV10-3 and J is TRBJ2-2; 8 nucleotides match TRBD1. Germline CDR1 and CDR2: ENHRY and SYGVKD. V shed 5 bases, J shed 1 base, and the junction held 3 bases outside the gene matches. CDR3 length equals 15 residues. The CDR3 spells CAISPGTGNTGELFF. The CDR3 DNA is TGTGCCATCAGTCCCGGGACAGGGAACACCGGGGAGCTGTTTTTT.

This clonotype was detected many times. The chain links TRBV28 to TRBJ2-2, with no clear D. V lost 2 bases, J lost 6 bases, and 4 bases lay in between. CDR1 is MDHEN, CDR2 SYDVKM, per germline. The CDR3 length is 12 residues. CDR3 DNA: TGTGCCAGCAGTTTAAGTGCCGGGGAGCTGTTTTTT. Residues: CASSLSAGELFF.

This clonotype was seen a handful of times. CDR3 coding DNA: TGTGCCAGCTCGACTAGCGGGAGGTCCTACGAGCAGTACTTC. It codes for CASSTSGRSYEQYF. This chain joins TRBV9 and TRBJ2-7; TRBD2 aligns across 13 bases. V shed 7 bases and J 1 base; nucleotides not matched to a gene: 2. CDR1 SGDLS and CDR2 YYNGEE come from the germline V gene. The CDR3 extends over 14 amino acids.

Only a few counts were recorded for this clonotype. The chain combines TRBV7-9 with TRBJ2-3, with D unclear. The CDR3 contains 14 residues. Trimming removed 6 bases at V and 2 bases at J, with 12 bases between. The germline V gene encodes CDR1 SEHNR and CDR2 FQNEAQ (reference sequence). The CDR3 DNA follows: TGTGCCAGCAGGGGCCAGATTTACACAGATACGCAGTATTTT. Amino acid sequence: CASRGQIYTDTQYF.

This chain connects TRBV6-1 to TRBJ2-2; D not resolved. Germline CDR1 and CDR2: MNHNS and SASEGT. The length of the CDR3 is 15 residues. V lost 6 bases to trimming and J lost 6 bases, with 17 bases between them. CDR3 residues: CASSRILRFAGELFF. The CDR3 coding sequence is TGTGCCAGCAGCCGTATACTGCGGTTCGCCGGGGAGCTGTTTTTT.

The chain is built from TRBV7-2 and TRBJ2-3; 9 positions agree with TRBD2. The germline V gene encodes CDR1 SGHTA and CDR2 FQGNSA. The CDR3 has 17 amino acids. V trimming: 5 bases; J trimming: 0 bases; junction bases outside the gene matches: 9. The CDR3, as DNA: TGTGCCAGCAGCCCCCGGGCTAGCGGGATCAGCACAGATACGCAGTATTTT. It yields the protein CASSPRASGISTDTQYF.

This clonotype was observed a few times. V is TRBV18 and J is TRBJ2-4; weak D call: TRBD1 (5 bases). Trimming took 3 bases from V and 7 from J, leaving 10 bases between them. The CDR3 covers 13 residues. The germline CDR1 and CDR2 sequences are KGHSH and LQKENI. CDR3 residues: CASSPLQANIQYF. Written as DNA, the CDR3 is TGTGCCAGCTCACCGTTACAGGCTAACATTCAGTACTTC.

This clonotype was observed a handful of times. The gene calls are TRBV6-5 and TRBJ2-1; TRBD1 aligns across 7 bases. V lost 2 bases to trimming and J lost 6 bases; unmatched junction nucleotides: 7. Germline V gene lookup returns CDR1 MNHEY and CDR2 SVGAGI. CDR3 length equals 15 residues. The CDR3 DNA is TGTGCCAGCAGTTACAGGGGACAGTTGAGCAATGAGCAGTTCTTC. Its protein is CASSYRGQLSNEQFF.

The gene calls are TRBV20-1 and TRBJ2-1; TRBD2 matches at 11 bases. Germline V gene data show CDR1 as DFQATT and CDR2 as SNEGSKA (reference sequence). Trimming took 1 base from V and 9 from J; bases not matched to a gene: 11. This CDR3 is 16 amino acids long. CDR3 sequence reads: CSARGGGLAGGGEQFF. CDR3 DNA: TGCAGTGCTAGAGGGGGAGGGCTAGCGGGAGGTGGTGAGCAGTTCTTC.

This clonotype showed up just a few times. The chain has TRBV7-8 and TRBJ2-7; 11 bases match TRBD1. The J segment lost 5 bases and the V segment lost 6 bases, leaving 9 bases of the junction unmatched. CDR1 is SGHVS, CDR2 FQNEAQ, per germline. The CDR3 is 15 residues long. CDR3 bases: TGTGCCAGCAGGTGGGGACAGGGGGGTCGCAACGAGCAGTACTTC. It codes for CASRWGQGGRNEQYF.

The table lists this clonotype with many counts. This chain connects TRBV7-2 to TRBJ1-1; D may be TRBD1 (5 bases). Germline V gene data show CDR1 as SGHTA and CDR2 as FQGNSA. The CDR3 has 12 amino acids. The germline V and J ends were trimmed by 9 bases and 2 bases, with 10 bases remaining between them. The CDR3 coding sequence is TGTGCCAGTGGACATCGAAACACTGAAGCTTTCTTT. Protein: CASGHRNTEAFF.

V is TRBV18 and J is TRBJ1-2; D ambiguous. This CDR3 has 12 residues. V lost 5 bases and J 6 bases, leaving 10 bases between the germline ends. CDR1 is KGHSH, CDR2 LQKENI, per germline. The CDR3 spells CASSSTGNGYTF. The DNA of the CDR3 is TGTGCCAGCTCATCGACGGGTAATGGCTACACCTTC.

This clonotype was observed a handful of times. This sequence joins TRBV20-1 and TRBJ2-7; 14 bases are a match to TRBD2. With V trimmed by 6 bases and J by 9 bases, 4 bases remained unmatched. CDR1 and CDR2 (germline): DFQATT, SNEGSKA (reference sequence). There are 12 residues in the CDR3. CDR3 coding DNA: TGCAGTGCGACGGGACTAGCGGGAGCGCAGTACTTC. It encodes CSATGLAGAQYF.

This clonotype came up a few times. The genes are TRBV7-9 and TRBJ2-1, with 7 bases lining up with TRBD1. Germline V CDR1 and CDR2: SEHNR, FQNEAQ (reference sequence). This CDR3 comprises 16 residues. V trimming: 6 bases; J trimming: 3 bases; junction bases outside the gene matches: 11. The CDR3 DNA reads as TGTGCCAGCAGACCCCAAACAGGGGCACACTACAATGAGCAGTTCTTC. Encoded protein: CASRPQTGAHYNEQFF.